This T cell receptor (beta chain) originates from a study of T cells after posttransplantation cyclophosphamide. General study results and limits: TRB overlap between skin or GI tissue T cells and blood was limited.

Cyclophosphamide on days +3 and +4 followed busulfan-fludarabine conditioning and a marrow graft. This CDR3 spans 16 amino acids. CDR1 and CDR2 (germline): SGHTS, YDEGEE. The trim removed 4 bases at V and 4 bases at J, leaving 3 bases unmatched. At least ten counts were recorded for this clone. The antigen is undetermined. Assay: immunoSEQ multiplex PCR; the TCRdb copy retains only in-frame clones and omits some. Reported are about 12,000 clones, none seen only once; the ten largest carry 26%. The sample here was PBMCs, taken after allogeneic stem cell transplant with posttransplant cyclophosphamide. This clonotype originated in a female patient between 40 and 50 years old who received an allogeneic stem cell transplant from a related donor, was CMV-positive, and had acute GVHD only. The graft donor may have contributed some T cells. The V and J genes are TRBV5-8 and TRBJ2-2; 14 nucleotides line up with TRBD2. CDR3 in DNA: TGTGCCAGCAGCCTGGGACTAGCGGGAGTCACCGGGGAGCTGTTTTTT. Encoded protein: CASSLGLAGVTGELFF. Variable domain in full (rest from reference TRBV5-8 and TRBJ2-2): EAGVTQSPTHLIKTRGQQATLRCSPISGHTSVYWYQQALGLGLQFLLWYDEGEERNRGNFPPRFSGRQFPNYSSELNVNALELEDSALYLCASSLGLAGVTGELFFGEGSRLTVL.